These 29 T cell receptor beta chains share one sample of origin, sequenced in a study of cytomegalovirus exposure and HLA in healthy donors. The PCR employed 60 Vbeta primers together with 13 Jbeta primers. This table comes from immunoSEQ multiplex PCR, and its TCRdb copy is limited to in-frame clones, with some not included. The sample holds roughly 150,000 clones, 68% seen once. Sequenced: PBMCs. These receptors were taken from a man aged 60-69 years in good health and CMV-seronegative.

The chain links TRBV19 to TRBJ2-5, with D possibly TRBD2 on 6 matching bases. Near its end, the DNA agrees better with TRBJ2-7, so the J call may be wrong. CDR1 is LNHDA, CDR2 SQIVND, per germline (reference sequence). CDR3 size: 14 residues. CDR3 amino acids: CASSMVWEAYEQYF. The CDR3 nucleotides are TGTGCCAGTAGTATGGTTTGGGAGGCCTACGAGCAGTACTTC.

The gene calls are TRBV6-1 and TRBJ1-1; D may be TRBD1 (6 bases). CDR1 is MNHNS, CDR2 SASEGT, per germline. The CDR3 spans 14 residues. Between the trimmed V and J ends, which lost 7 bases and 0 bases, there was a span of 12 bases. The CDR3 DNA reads TGTGCCAGCAAACAGGGTAGCGTGAACACTGAAGCTTTCTTT. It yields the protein CASKQGSVNTEAFF.

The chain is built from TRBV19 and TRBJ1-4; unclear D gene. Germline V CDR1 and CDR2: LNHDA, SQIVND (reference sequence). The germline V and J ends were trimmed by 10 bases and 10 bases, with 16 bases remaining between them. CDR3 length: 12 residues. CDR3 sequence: CATRGEDGKLFF. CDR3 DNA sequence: TGTGCCACCCGGGGTGAGGACGGAAAACTGTTTTTT.

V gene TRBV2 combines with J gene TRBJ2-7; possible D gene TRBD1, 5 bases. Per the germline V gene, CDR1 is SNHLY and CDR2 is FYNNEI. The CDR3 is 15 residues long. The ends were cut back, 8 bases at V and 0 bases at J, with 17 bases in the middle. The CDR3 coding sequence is TGTGCCAGCCGAGAGCAAGAACAGGCCTCCTACGAGCAGTACTTC. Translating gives CASREQEQASYEQYF.

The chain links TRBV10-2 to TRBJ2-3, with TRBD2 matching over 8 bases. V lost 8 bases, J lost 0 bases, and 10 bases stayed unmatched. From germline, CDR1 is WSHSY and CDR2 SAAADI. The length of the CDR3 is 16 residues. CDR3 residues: CASVSRTSGSTDTQYF. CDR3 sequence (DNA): TGCGCCAGCGTGTCCCGAACTAGCGGTAGCACAGATACGCAGTATTTT.

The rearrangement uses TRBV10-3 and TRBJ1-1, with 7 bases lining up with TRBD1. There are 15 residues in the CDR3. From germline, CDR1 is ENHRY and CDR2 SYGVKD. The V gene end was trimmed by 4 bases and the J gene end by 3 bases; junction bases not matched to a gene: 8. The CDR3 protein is CAISGQGKIDTEAFF. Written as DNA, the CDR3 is TGTGCCATCAGTGGACAGGGAAAGATCGACACTGAAGCTTTCTTT.

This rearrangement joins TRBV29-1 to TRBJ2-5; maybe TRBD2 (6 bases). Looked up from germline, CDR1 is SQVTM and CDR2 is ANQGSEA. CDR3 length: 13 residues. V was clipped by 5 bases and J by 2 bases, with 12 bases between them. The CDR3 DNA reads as TGCAGCGTTTTGCGGGGTAGGCAAGAGACCCAGTACTTC. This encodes CSVLRGRQETQYF.

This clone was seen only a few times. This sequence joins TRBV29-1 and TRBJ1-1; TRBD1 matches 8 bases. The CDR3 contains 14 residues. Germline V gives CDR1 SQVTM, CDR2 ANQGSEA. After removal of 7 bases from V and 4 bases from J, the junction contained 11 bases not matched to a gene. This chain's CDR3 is CSASGQALGTEAFF. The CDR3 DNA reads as TGCAGCGCTTCGGGACAGGCCCTGGGCACTGAAGCTTTCTTT. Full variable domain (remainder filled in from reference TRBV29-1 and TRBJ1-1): SAVISQKPSRDICQRGTSLTIQCQVDSQVTMMFWYRQQPGQSLTLIATANQGSEATYESGFVIDKFPISRPNLTFSTLTVSNMSPEDSSIYLCSASGQALGTEAFFGQGTRLTVV.

CDR3 region: CASSSRGDSNQPQHF. For the CDR3, the DNA is TGTGCCAGCAGCTCCCGGGGGGATAGCAATCAGCCCCAGCATTTT. The genes are TRBV11-2 and TRBJ1-5, with D possibly being TRBD1 (5 bases). Germline V gene lookup returns CDR1 SGHAT and CDR2 FQNNGV. There are 15 residues in the CDR3. Trimming removed 4 bases from V and 0 bases from J, with 10 bases in between. The full variable domain, rest sourced from reference TRBV11-2 and TRBJ1-5, is EAGVAQSPRYKIIEKRQSVAFWCNPISGHATLYWYQQILGQGPKLLIQFQNNGVVDDSQLPKDRFSAERLKGVDSTLKIQPAKLEDSAVYLCASSSRGDSNQPQHFGDGTRLSIL.

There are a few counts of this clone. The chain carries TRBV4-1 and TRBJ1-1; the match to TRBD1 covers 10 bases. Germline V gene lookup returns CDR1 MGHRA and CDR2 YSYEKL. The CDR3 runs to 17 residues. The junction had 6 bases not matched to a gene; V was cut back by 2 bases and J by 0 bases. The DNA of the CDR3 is TGCGCCAGCAGCCAAAGGGACAGGGGTTTAATGAACACTGAAGCTTTCTTT. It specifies CASSQRDRGLMNTEAFF.

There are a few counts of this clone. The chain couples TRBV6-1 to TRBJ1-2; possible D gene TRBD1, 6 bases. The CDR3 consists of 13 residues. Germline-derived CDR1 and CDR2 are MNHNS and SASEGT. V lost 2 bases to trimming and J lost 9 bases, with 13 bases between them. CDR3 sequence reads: CASSEIGDRSYTF. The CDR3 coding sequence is TGTGCCAGCAGTGAAATAGGTGACAGGAGCTACACCTTC.

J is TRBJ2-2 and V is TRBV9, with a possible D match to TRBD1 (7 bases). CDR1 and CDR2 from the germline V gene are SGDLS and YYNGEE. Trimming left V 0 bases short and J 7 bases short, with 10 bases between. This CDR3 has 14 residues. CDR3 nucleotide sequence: TGTGCCAGCAGCGTAGGCCAGGGGGGCGGGGAGCTGTTTTTT. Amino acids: CASSVGQGGGELFF.

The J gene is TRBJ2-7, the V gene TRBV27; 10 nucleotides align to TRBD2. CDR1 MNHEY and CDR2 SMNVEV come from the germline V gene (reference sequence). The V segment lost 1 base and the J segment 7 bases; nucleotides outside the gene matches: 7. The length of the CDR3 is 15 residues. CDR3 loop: CASSLFLASGREQYF. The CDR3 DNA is TGTGCCAGCAGTTTATTTTTGGCTAGCGGGAGAGAGCAGTACTTC.

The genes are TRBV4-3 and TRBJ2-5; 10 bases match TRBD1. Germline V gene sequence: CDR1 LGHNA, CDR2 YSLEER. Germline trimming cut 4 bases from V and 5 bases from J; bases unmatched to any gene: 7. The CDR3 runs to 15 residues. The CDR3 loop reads CASSPRTGGLETQYF. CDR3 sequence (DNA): TGCGCCAGCAGCCCCCGGACAGGGGGTTTGGAGACCCAGTACTTC.

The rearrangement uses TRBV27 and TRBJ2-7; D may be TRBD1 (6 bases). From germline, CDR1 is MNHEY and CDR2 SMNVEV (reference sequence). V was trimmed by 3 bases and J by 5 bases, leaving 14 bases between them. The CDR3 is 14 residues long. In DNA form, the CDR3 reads TGTGCCAGCAGTTTGACAGGTATCGGCAACGAGCAGTACTTC. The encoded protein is CASSLTGIGNEQYF.

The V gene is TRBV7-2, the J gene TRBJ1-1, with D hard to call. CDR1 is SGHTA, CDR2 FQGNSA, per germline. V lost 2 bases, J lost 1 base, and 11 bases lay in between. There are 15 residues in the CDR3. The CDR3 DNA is TGTGCCAGCAGCTTATGGGTGGAGGCGAACACTGAAGCTTTCTTT. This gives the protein CASSLWVEANTEAFF.

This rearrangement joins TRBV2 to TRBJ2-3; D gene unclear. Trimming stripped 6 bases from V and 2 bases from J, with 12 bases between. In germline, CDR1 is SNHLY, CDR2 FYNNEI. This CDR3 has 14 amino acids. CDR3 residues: CASRRSWVTDTQYF. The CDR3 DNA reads TGTGCCAGCAGGAGGTCCTGGGTCACAGATACGCAGTATTTT.

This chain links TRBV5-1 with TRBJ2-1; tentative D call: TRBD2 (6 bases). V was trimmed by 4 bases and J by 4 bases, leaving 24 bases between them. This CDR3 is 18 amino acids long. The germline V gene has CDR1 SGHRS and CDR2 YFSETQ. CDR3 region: CASSRLGADAQIYNEQFF. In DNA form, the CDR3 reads TGCGCCAGCAGCCGACTAGGGGCCGACGCCCAAATATACAATGAGCAGTTCTTC.

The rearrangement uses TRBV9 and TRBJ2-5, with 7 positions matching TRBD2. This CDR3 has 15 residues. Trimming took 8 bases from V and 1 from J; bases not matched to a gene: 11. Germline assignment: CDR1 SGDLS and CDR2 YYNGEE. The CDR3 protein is CASTEWGGTQETQYF. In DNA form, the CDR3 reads TGTGCCAGTACCGAGTGGGGGGGAACCCAAGAGACCCAGTACTTC.

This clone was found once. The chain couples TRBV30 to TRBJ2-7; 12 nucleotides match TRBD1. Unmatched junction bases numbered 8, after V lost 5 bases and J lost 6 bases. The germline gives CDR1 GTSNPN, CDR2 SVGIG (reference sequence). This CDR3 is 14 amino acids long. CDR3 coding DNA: TGTGCCTGGGATCCGGGACAGGGGGCGGGCGAGCAGTACTTC. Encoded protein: CAWDPGQGAGEQYF.

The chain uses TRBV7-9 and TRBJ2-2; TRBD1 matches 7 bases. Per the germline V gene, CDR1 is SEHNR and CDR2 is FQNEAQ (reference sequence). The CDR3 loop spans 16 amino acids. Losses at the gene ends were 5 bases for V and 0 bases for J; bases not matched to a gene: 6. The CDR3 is CASSPRDSPNTGELFF. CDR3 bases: TGTGCCAGCAGCCCACGGGACAGCCCGAACACCGGGGAGCTGTTTTTT. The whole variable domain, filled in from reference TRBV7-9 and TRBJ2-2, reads DTGVSQNPRHKITKRGQNVTFRCDPISEHNRLYWYRQTLGQGPEFLTYFQNEAQLEKSRLLSDRFSAERPKGSFSTLEIQRTEQGDSAMYLCASSPRDSPNTGELFFGEGSRLTVL.

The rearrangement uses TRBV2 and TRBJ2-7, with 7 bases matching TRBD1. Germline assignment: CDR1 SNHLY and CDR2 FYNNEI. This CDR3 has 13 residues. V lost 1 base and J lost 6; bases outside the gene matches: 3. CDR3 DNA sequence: TGTGCCAGCAGTGAAGAGGGGGCTGGCGAGCAGTACTTC. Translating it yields CASSEEGAGEQYF.

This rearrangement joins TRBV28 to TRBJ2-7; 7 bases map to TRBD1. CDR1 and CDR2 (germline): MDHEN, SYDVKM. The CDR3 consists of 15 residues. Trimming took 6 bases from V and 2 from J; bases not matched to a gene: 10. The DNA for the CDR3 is TGTGCCAGCAGCATGACCGGGACAGATACCTACGAGCAGTACTTC. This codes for CASSMTGTDTYEQYF.

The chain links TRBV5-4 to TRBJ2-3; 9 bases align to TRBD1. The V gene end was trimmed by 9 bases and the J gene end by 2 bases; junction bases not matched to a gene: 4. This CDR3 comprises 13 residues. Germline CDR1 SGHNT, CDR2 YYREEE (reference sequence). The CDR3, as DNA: TGTGCCACCGGACAGGGGCTCACAGATACGCAGTATTTT. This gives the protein CATGQGLTDTQYF.

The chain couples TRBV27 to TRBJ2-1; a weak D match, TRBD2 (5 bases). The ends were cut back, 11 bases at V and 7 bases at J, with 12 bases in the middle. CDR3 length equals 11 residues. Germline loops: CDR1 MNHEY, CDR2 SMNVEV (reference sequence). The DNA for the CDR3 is TGTGCCTCGAGACGAGGGAATGAGCAGTTCTTC. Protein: CASRRGNEQFF.

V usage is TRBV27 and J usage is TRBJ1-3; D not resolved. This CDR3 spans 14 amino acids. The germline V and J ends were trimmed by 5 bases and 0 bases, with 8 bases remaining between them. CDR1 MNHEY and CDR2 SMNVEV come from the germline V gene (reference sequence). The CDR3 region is CASSITHSGNTIYF. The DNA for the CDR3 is TGTGCCAGCAGTATCACTCACTCTGGAAACACCATATATTTT.

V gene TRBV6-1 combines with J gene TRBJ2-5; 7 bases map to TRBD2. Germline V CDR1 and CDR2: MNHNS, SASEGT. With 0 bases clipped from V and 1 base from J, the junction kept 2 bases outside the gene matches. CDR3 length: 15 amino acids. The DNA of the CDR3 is TGTGCCAGCAGTGAAGCTCTAGCGGCCCAAGAGACCCAGTACTTC. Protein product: CASSEALAAQETQYF.

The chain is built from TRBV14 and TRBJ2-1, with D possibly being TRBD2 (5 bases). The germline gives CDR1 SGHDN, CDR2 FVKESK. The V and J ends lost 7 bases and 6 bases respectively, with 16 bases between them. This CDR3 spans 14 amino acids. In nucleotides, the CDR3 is TGTGCCAGCATAGGAGGCGGAGAAATCAATGAGCAGTTCTTC. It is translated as CASIGGGEINEQFF.

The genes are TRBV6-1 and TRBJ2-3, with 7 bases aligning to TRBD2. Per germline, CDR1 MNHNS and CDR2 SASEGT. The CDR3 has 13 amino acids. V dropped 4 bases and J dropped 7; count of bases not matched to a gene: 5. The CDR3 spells CASSGEGRYTQYF. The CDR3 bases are TGTGCCAGCAGTGGGGAGGGGAGATATACGCAGTATTTT.